One and the same sample provided the 8 T cell receptor beta chains below, sequenced in a study of T cells after posttransplantation cyclophosphamide (dated by TCRdb to the mid-2010s). Libraries came from the immunoSEQ multiplex PCR assay. TCRdb re-hosts the immuneACCESS table, in-frame sequences only. Its copies lack some clones; in the studies checked, an unresolved V gene accounts for under half of them, and the cause for the rest is not known. For this sample the table reports around 34,000 clones, with no clone seen just once. The ten largest account for roughly 2.5% of the sample. Sample: PBMCs. The receptors were gathered from a man between 50 and 59 years old in good health, CMV-negative, and a related stem cell transplant donor.

This clone was detected many times. V gene TRBV7-8 combines with J gene TRBJ1-2; D unclear. Germline V lookup: CDR1 SGHVS, CDR2 FQNEAQ. The CDR3 loop spans 13 amino acids. V lost 1 base and J lost 4, with 7 bases in between. CDR3 region: CASSLGGAYGYTF. CDR3 sequence (DNA): TGTGCCAGCAGCTTAGGGGGAGCCTATGGCTACACCTTC.

This clone was seen repeatedly, ten times or more. This chain uses TRBV19 with TRBJ2-1, with 8 bases aligning to TRBD1. J lost 10 bases, V lost 7 bases, and 12 bases had no gene match. The CDR3 loop spans 14 amino acids. Germline assignment: CDR1 LNHDA and CDR2 SQIVND (reference sequence). The CDR3 is CASTTGDHVLEQFF. CDR3 DNA: TGTGCCAGTACGACAGGGGACCACGTACTGGAGCAGTTCTTC.

This clone was detected ten times or more. The gene calls are TRBV4-2 and TRBJ2-7; D gene uncertain. Deletions cut 0 bases from V and 3 bases from J, with 9 bases between. CDR1 and CDR2 (germline): LGHNA, YNFKEQ. The CDR3 extends over 14 amino acids. CDR3 in DNA: TGTGCCAGCAGCCAAGATCGAGATAACTACGAGCAGTACTTC. Amino acids: CASSQDRDNYEQYF.

This clone has ten or more counts. The chain joins TRBV5-1 to TRBJ2-5; TRBD2 is a possible D gene (5 bases). The CDR3 runs to 13 residues. Trimming took 4 bases from V and 1 from J, leaving 8 bases between them. The germline V gene encodes CDR1 SGHRS and CDR2 YFSETQ. CDR3 bases: TGCGCCAGCAGCCAGGACTCCCAAGAGACCCAGTACTTC. Translation gives CASSQDSQETQYF.

This clone was picked up many times. This sequence joins TRBV5-1 and TRBJ2-7, with D possibly TRBD2 on 7 matching bases. Between the trimmed V and J ends, which lost 4 bases and 2 bases, there was a span of 10 bases. This CDR3 contains 13 residues. Per the germline V gene, CDR1 is SGHRS and CDR2 is YFSETQ. The CDR3 spells CASSPGGPYEQYF. For the CDR3, the DNA is TGCGCCAGCAGCCCGGGGGGCCCCTACGAGCAGTACTTC.

This clone occurred many times. V and J are TRBV5-4 and TRBJ2-3; possible D gene TRBD2, 7 bases. V lost 4 bases, J lost 0 bases, and 18 bases lay in between. The germline gives CDR1 SGHNT, CDR2 YYREEE (reference sequence). The CDR3 is 17 residues long. CDR3 nucleotides: TGTGCCAGCAGCCGGGGAGGGGGTAAACGGAGCACAGATACGCAGTATTTT. This encodes CASSRGGGKRSTDTQYF.

This clone was detected ten times or more. The gene calls are TRBV5-8 and TRBJ2-7, with TRBD1 as a possible D gene (6 bases). Trimming shortened V by 4 bases and J by 3 bases, and 14 bases separated the two germline ends. This CDR3 is 14 amino acids long. Germline-derived CDR1 and CDR2 are SGHTS and YDEGEE. The CDR3 nucleotides are TGTGCCAGCAGCCTGGACAGATTGCTCTACGAGCAGTACTTC. Protein: CASSLDRLLYEQYF.

This clone has ten or more counts. The chain recombines TRBV5-5 with TRBJ2-1; TRBD2 matches at 8 bases. Germline CDR1 SGHKS, CDR2 YYEKEE (reference sequence). The CDR3 length is 15 residues. The junction had 2 bases not matched to a gene; V was cut back by 1 base and J by 2 bases. CDR3 nucleotide sequence: TGTGCCAGCAGCTTGTTTAGCGGGACCTACAATGAGCAGTTCTTC. Protein sequence: CASSLFSGTYNEQFF.